This TCR beta chain was recovered during a study of identical twins. Study-wide points: Monozygotic twin pairs showed more out-of-frame TCR alpha sharing than models estimated. Zero-insertion analyses were open to partial confounding by invariant MAIT and iNKT cells. Clonotypes of the beta chain that were abundant in cord blood carried fewer insertions (memory repertoires showed none).

TCRdb reanalysed the 5' RACE reads using MiXCR and keeps one entry per CDR3 protein. Of about 720,000 distinct CDR3 sequences in the sample, 15% to 20% are singletons; the top ten hold about an eighth. This clonotype was picked up a small number of times. Its specificity is unknown. The sample was also reused in another study, on T cells expressing NK-cell markers. From that report: For about six donors, the dominant NKG2C+ clonotypes made up about 1.0-8% of their CD8+ T cells.

The sample was PBMCs. This clonotype was obtained from a young woman in good health.

This chain's CDR3 is CASSYSAQETPSGNTIYF. In DNA, the CDR3 is TGTGCCAGCAGTTACTCGGCCCAGGAAACCCCTTCTGGAAACACCATATATTTT. The chain has TRBV6-5 and TRBJ1-3; D is ambiguous. Trimming took 0 bases from V and 1 from J, leaving 16 bases between them. Germline V gene sequence: CDR1 MNHEY, CDR2 SVGAGI. The CDR3 length is 18 residues.